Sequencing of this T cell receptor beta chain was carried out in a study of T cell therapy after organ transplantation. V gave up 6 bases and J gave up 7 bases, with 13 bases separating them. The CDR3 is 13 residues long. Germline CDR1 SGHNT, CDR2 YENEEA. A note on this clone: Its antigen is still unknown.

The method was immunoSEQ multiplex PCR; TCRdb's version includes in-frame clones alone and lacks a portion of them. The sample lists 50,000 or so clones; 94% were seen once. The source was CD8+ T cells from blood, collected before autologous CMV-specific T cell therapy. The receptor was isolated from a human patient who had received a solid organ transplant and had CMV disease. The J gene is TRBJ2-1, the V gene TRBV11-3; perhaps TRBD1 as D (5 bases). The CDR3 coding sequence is TGTGCCAGCAGTCGTCAGGGTGCTAATGAGCAGTTCTTC. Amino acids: CASSRQGANEQFF.